Following are 7 T cell receptor beta chains from one sample sequenced in a study of blood T cell repertoires in COVID-19 (dated by TCRdb to 2020 to 2021). Library creation used the immunoSEQ multiplex PCR assay. TCRdb retrieved this table from immuneACCESS and kept in-frame rearrangements only. Not all clones are present; in checked studies, unresolved V genes account for under half, and no reason is known for the remainder. In all, the sample holds about 71,000 clones, and approximately 85% of those were seen once. The ten largest account for just over 5% of the sample. Sequencing used peripheral blood. The receptor source for this set is a man of 80 years or more with acute or convalescent COVID-19.

CDR3 sequence (DNA): TGCGCCAGCAGCCCTAGGCAGGGTGCAGGGGAAAAACTGTTTTTT. It yields the protein CASSPRQGAGEKLFF. The J gene is TRBJ1-4, the V gene TRBV4-3; the D gene is possibly TRBD1 (5 bases). V shed 4 bases and J shed 8 bases, with 17 bases lying between them. The CDR3 has 15 amino acids. Germline CDR1 reads LGHNA; CDR2 reads YSLEER.

CDR3 bases: TGTGCCAGCAGTCCCTCTCTACCAGCGGGTGAGCAGTTCTTC. Protein product: CASSPSLPAGEQFF. The chain is built from TRBV28 and TRBJ2-1; maybe TRBD2 (6 bases). This CDR3 region has 14 residues. Germline values: CDR1 MDHEN, CDR2 SYDVKM. V was cut by 5 bases and J by 9 bases, with 17 bases left in between.

The V call is TRBV21-1, the J call TRBJ2-7; the table names TRBD1, a call not compared with the DNA. TRBV21-1 is tagged as a pseudogene. The CDR3 consists of 15 residues. As DNA, the CDR3 is TGTGCCAGCAGCATTAGCAAGGGGGTCCCCTACGAGCAGTACTTC. Translating it yields CASSISKGVPYEQYF.

V is TRBV6-5 and J is TRBJ2-7; 8 nucleotides agree with TRBD1. J lost 4 bases, V lost 0 bases, and 8 bases had no gene match. The CDR3 consists of 16 residues. Germline V gene sequence: CDR1 MNHEY, CDR2 SVGAGI. The CDR3 loop is CASSYSFTGQEYEQYF. For the CDR3, the DNA is TGTGCCAGCAGTTACTCCTTTACGGGACAGGAATACGAGCAGTACTTC.

V is TRBV6-6 and J is TRBJ2-7; perhaps TRBD1 as D (6 bases). Trimming took 6 bases from V and 5 from J, leaving 23 bases between them. This CDR3 region has 16 residues. Germline CDR1 reads MNHNY; CDR2 reads SVGAGI (reference sequence). CDR3 nucleotide sequence: TGTGCCAGCAGGTACAGGGTCCTGGAGCACAGGGACGAGCAGTACTTC. Its protein is CASRYRVLEHRDEQYF.

This chain links TRBV4-2 with TRBJ2-5; 8 positions match TRBD2. J was trimmed by 2 bases and V by 1 base; bases with no gene match: 9. CDR3 length: 17 residues. Germline CDR1 LGHNA, CDR2 YNFKEQ. The CDR3: CASSQGRGSGTQETQYF. The CDR3 coding sequence is TGTGCCAGCAGCCAAGGGAGGGGTAGCGGGACTCAAGAGACCCAGTACTTC.

V and J are TRBV6-5 and TRBJ2-5; 13 bases match TRBD2. Germline lookup yields CDR1 MNHEY and CDR2 SVGAGI. The trim removed 8 bases at V and 9 bases at J, leaving 6 bases unmatched. The CDR3 runs to 13 residues. CDR3 residues: CASRTSGSLAQYF. The CDR3, as DNA: TGTGCCAGCCGGACTAGCGGGAGTTTGGCCCAGTACTTC.